This TCR beta chain was sequenced in a study of Ad26.COV2.S vaccination and SARS-CoV-2 variants. Treatment in this sample: 15 to 20 received Ad26.COV2.S at low or high dose, single or two shots; about 5 received placebo; per-sample allocation not given. At day 63 after the first vaccine or placebo injection, samples were drawn. CDR3 length equals 12 residues. V lost 6 bases, J lost 7 bases, and 13 bases lay in between. Repertoires were generated with immunoSEQ multiplex PCR, while TCRdb's copy carries only in-frame clones and drops some. The repertoire has almost 400,000 clones, around 91% of them found once; the top ten carry about 2%.

The sample here was peripheral blood, taken in a trial of Ad26.COV2.S vaccine versus placebo. V and J are TRBV12-3 or TRBV12-4 and TRBJ2-7; possible D gene TRBD1, 6 bases. This clonotype originated in a person between 18 and 60 years old who received the Ad26.COV2.S COVID-19 vaccine or a placebo. The CDR3 sequence is CASSGTTGEQYF. In DNA, the CDR3 is TGTGCCAGCAGCGGGACAACGGGGGAGCAGTACTTC.